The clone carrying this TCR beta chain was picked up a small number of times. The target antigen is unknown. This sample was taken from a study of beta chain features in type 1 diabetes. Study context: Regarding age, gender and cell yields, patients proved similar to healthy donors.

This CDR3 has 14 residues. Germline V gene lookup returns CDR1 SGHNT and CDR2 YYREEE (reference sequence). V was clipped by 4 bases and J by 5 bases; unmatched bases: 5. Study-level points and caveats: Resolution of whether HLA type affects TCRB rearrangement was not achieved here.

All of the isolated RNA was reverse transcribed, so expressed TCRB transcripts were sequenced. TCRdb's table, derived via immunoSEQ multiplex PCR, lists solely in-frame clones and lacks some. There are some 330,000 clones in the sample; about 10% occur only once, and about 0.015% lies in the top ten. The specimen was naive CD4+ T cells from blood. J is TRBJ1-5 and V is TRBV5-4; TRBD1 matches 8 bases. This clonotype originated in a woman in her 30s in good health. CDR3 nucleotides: TGTGCCAGCAGCGTTGGGACAGGTGATCAGCCCCAGCATTTT. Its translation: CASSVGTGDQPQHF.